This T cell receptor (beta chain) was recorded in a study of CD8 T cells in ankylosing spondylitis. Whole-study findings and limits: Blood of patients with ankylosing spondylitis appeared to be characterized by a TCR beta motif of eight highly homologous variants. Earlier reports found some motif variants in synovial fluid and blood in reactive arthritis. CD8+ disease-linked clones were present at relatively low frequencies in blood.

This clonotype has only a few counts. The antigen is not known. CDR3 length equals 14 residues. V shed 4 bases, J shed 1 base, and the junction held 0 bases outside the gene matches. Germline loops: CDR1 MNHNS, CDR2 SASEGT. TCRdb reanalysed the 5' RACE reads using MiXCR and keeps one entry per CDR3 protein. This sample yields approximately 300,000 distinct CDR3 sequences, of which around 20% are seen a single time; 7.8% belongs to the top ten. The gene calls are TRBV6-1 and TRBJ2-3, with 9 positions matching TRBD2. Sequenced input: blood, either unsorted or a sorted T cell fraction (not recorded which). This TCR was sampled from a male donor with ankylosing spondylitis or in good health (not recorded which). The CDR3 loop is CASSGTSGTDTQYF. For the CDR3, the DNA is TGTGCCAGCAGTGGGACTAGCGGCACAGATACGCAGTATTTT.